This TCR beta chain was sequenced during a study of blood T cell repertoires in COVID-19. The wider study: Collection of acute and convalescent COVID-19 samples took place in the United States, Italy and Spain. T cells, B-cell-depleted T cells, or PBMCs provided the cDNA or gDNA that served as material.

Seattle's cohort entered during active infection and was followed longitudinally. Original methodology: Estimates of nucleated cell counts were drawn from the amplification of reference gene primers. Profiled with immunoSEQ multiplex PCR; TCRdb holds only in-frame clones, not every one. That table furnishes V, J and clone size, whereas the DNA furnished D and trimming. In the table there are about 370,000 clones, roughly 90% of which are singletons. The CDR3 has 16 residues. The germline gives CDR1 SGHTA, CDR2 FQGNSA. Trimming removed 4 bases from V and 9 bases from J; junction bases left unmatched: 14.

The chain combines TRBV7-2 with TRBJ2-1, with 8 bases fitting TRBD2. This clonotype originated in a woman aged 25-40 years with COVID-19, enrolled during active disease. The sequenced sample consisted of peripheral blood. In nucleotides, the CDR3 is TGTGCCAGCAGCTCCCCTGCAGGACTAGCTGTTGGTGAGCAGTTCTTC. Translated: CASSSPAGLAVGEQFF. Full variable domain (missing parts from reference TRBV7-2 and TRBJ2-1): GAGVSQSPSNKVTEKGKDVELRCDPISGHTALYWYRQSLGQGLEFLIYFQGNSAPDKSGLPSDRFSAERTGGSVSTLTIQRTQQEDSAVYLCASSSPAGLAVGEQFFGPGTRLTVL.